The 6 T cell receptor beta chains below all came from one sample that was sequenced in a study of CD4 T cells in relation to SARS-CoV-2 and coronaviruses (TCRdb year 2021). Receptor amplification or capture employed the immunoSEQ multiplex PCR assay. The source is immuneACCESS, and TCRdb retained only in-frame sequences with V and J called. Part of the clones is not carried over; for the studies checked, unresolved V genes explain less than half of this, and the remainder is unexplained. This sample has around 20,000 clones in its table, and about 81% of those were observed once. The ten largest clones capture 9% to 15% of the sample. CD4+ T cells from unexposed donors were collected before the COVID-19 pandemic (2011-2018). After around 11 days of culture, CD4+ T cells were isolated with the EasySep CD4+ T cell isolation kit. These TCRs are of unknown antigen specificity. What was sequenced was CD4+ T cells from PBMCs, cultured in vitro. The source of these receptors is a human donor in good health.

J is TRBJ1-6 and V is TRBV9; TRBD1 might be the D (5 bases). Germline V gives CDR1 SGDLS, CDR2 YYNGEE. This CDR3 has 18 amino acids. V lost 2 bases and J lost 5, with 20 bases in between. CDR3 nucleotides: TGTGCCAGCAGCGTCCTCTCAGGAACGTTAGGGGATAATTCACCCCTCCACTTT. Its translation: CASSVLSGTLGDNSPLHF.

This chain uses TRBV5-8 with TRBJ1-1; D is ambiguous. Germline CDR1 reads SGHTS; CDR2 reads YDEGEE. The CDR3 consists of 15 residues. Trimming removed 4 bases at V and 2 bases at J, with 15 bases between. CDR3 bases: TGTGCCAGCAGCCTACGCCCGAGCCGTAACACTGAAGCTTTCTTT. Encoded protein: CASSLRPSRNTEAFF.

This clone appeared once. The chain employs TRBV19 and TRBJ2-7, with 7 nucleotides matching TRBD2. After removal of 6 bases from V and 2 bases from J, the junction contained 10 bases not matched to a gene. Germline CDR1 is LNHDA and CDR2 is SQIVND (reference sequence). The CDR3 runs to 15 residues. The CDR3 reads CASRSASGTTYEQYF. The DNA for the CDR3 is TGTGCCAGTAGATCCGCCAGCGGGACCACCTACGAGCAGTACTTC.

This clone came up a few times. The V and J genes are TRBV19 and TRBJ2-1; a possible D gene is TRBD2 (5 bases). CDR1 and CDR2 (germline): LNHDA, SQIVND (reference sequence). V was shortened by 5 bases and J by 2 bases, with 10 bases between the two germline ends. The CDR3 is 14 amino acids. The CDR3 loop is CASSPTTPYNEQFF. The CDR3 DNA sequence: TGTGCCAGTAGTCCGACTACTCCCTACAATGAGCAGTTCTTC.

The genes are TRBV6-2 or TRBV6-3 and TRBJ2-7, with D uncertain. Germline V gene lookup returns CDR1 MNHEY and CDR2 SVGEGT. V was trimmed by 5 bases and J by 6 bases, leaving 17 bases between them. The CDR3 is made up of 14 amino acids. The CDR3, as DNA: TGTGCCAGCAGTGACGACCCGATGGCCCCCGAGCAGTACTTC. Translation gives CASSDDPMAPEQYF.

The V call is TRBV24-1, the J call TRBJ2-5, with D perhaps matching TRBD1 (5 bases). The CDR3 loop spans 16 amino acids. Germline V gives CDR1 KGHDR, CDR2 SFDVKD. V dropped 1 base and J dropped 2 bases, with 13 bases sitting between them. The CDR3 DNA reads TGTGCCACCAGTGATTTCCGCAGGGCCGGACAAGAGACCCAGTACTTC. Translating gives CATSDFRRAGQETQYF.